This TCR beta chain was sequenced during a study of blood T cells in healthy people across ages. As concerns this clonotype: What it recognizes is unknown.

A J-beta primer mix and a sample-barcoded 5' primer were used in a second PCR of about 6 to 12 cycles. Every cDNA molecule carried a tag from a template-switch adaptor bearing 12 random nucleotides. TCRdb re-derived calls from the 5' RACE reads in MiXCR, one entry per CDR3 protein. The repertoire holds hundreds of thousands of distinct CDR3 sequences, with over 40% as singletons. General study findings and limits: Observed TCR beta diversity per million T cells went down as age went up. This fall followed a roughly linear course with age.

The CDR3 runs 14 residues. Germline CDR1 MNHEY, CDR2 SMNVEV (reference sequence). V was trimmed by 5 bases and J by 3 bases, leaving 14 bases between them. Material: blood. The V call is TRBV27, the J call TRBJ2-7, with no clear D. This sequence originates from an elderly woman in good health. The CDR3 reads CASSPLGGFYEQYF. Here the CDR3 DNA reads TGTGCCAGCAGTCCCCTCGGCGGTTTCTACGAGCAGTACTTC.